This is a list of T cell receptor beta chains from one sample in a study of T cells in Graves' hyperthyroidism and ophthalmopathy. TCRdb recomputed calls from the multiplex PCR reads with MiXCR, one row per CDR3 protein. The repertoire has a few hundred thousand distinct CDR3 sequences, roughly 19% of them found once; the top ten carry under 45%. The sample comprised blood. The origin of the receptors is a man in his fifties or sixties with Graves' ophthalmopathy. CDR3s include the opening cysteine and the closing phenylalanine or tryptophan.

v_gene,j_gene,CDR3aa
TRBV20-1,TRBJ2-7,CSATLAGDEQYF
TRBV5-1,TRBJ2-1,CASSLAPGVEQFF
TRBV7-2,TRBJ2-6,CASSLVTGAGANVLTF
TRBV6-1,TRBJ1-5,CASSQKWTGNQPQHF
TRBV27,TRBJ1-4,CASASGMTGGTEKLFF
TRBV20-1,TRBJ2-7,CSATFSGSTGVSYEQYF
TRBV9,TRBJ1-1,CASSVGRSDSGNTEAFF
TRBV6-1,TRBJ2-1,CASSRSPGLAGSYNEQFF
TRBV18,TRBJ2-1,CASSRQGDLDDEQFF
TRBV7-8,TRBJ2-1,CASSLVGQGTGEQFF
TRBV14,TRBJ2-1,CASSQVRGWYNEQFF
TRBV6-9,TRBJ1-1,CASSLKPGQAHTEAFF
TRBV13,TRBJ2-3,CASSSLPGAGPRGTDTQYF
TRBV2,TRBJ2-7,CASSEQGQLGNEQYF
TRBV28,TRBJ1-6,CASTPPTGNSPLHF
TRBV20-1,TRBJ1-1,CSARDPGRTEAFF